These T cell receptor beta chains were read from a single sample in a study of sequential checkpoint blockade in melanoma. Profiling relied on immunoSEQ multiplex PCR, and the TCRdb table lists in-frame clones only, not all of them. This table holds roughly 7,000 clones, 28% found once. The source material was tumor tissue (inferred from file names), sampled from a patient given nivolumab and ipilimumab in sequence. Receptor source: a human donor with melanoma. CDR3s include the opening cysteine and the closing phenylalanine or tryptophan. A D gene is named only where the DNA matches it firmly. Expanded clones are given a class, and other clones once, few, many or no size at all.

D: TRBD2
size: NA
V: TRBV6-8
J: TRBJ2-7
DNA: TGTGCCAGCGGAGGGAGGGCTGGCTACGAGCAGTACTTC
CDR3: CASGGRAGYEQYF

D: TRBD1
size: NA
V: TRBV6-8
J: TRBJ1-1
DNA: TGTGCCAGCCAAAGTAGACAGGGTAGAGCTTTCTTT
CDR3: CASQSRQGRAFF

D: NA
size: NA
V: TRBV6-8
J: TRBJ1-4
DNA: TGTGCCAGCAGTTACCGCTGGGCGAAGAATGAAAAACTGTTTTTT
CDR3: CASSYRWAKNEKLFF

D: NA
size: few
V: TRBV28
J: TRBJ1-3
DNA: TGTGCCAGCAGTTTACAAAGTGCGACAGAGGGAAACACCATATATTTT
CDR3: CASSLQSATEGNTIYF

D: TRBD2
size: NA
V: TRBV6-7
J: TRBJ2-1
DNA: TGTGCCAGCAGTACGCTAGCGGGGCAGTTCTTC
CDR3: CASSTLAGQFF

D: NA
size: few
V: TRBV18
J: TRBJ1-1
DNA: TGTGCCAGCTCACCAGGTCAGCCAGAGACGAACACTGAAGCTTTCTTT
CDR3: CASSPGQPETNTEAFF

D: NA
size: many
V: TRBV11-3
J: TRBJ2-5
DNA: TGTGCCAGCAGCCATGGACCGGAGGGTTGGACCCAGTACTTC
CDR3: CASSHGPEGWTQYF

D: NA
size: NA
V: TRBV18
J: TRBJ2-5
DNA: TGTGCCAGCTCGATAAGTGGAGAGGGGGAGACCCAGTACTTC
CDR3: CASSISGEGETQYF

D: NA
size: few
V: TRBV12-5
J: TRBJ1-5
DNA: TGTGCTAGTGATCCTATCCTTACTCAGCCCCAGCATTTT
CDR3: CASDPILTQPQHF

D: NA
size: once
V: TRBV29-1
J: TRBJ2-7
DNA: TGCAGCGTTGCCCTAAATTCCTACGAGCAGTACTTC
CDR3: CSVALNSYEQYF

D: TRBD2
size: many
V: TRBV11-3
J: TRBJ2-2
DNA: TGTGCCAGCAGCCTAACCGGACTAGCGGGAGCCACCGGGGAGCTGTTTTTT
CDR3: CASSLTGLAGATGELFF

D: TRBD1
size: few
V: TRBV28
J: TRBJ2-7
DNA: TGTGCCAGCAGTTATAAGAGGACAGGGGGCTCCCAGACCTACGAGCAGTACTTC
CDR3: CASSYKRTGGSQTYEQYF

D: NA
size: NA
V: TRBV9
J: TRBJ2-3
DNA: TGTGCCAGCGGACGATACGCGTCAGATACGCAGTATTTT
CDR3: CASGRYASDTQYF

D: NA
size: many
V: TRBV11-3
J: TRBJ1-2
DNA: TGTGCCAGCAGCCCTTCCCGACAGGAATTCCTTGGCTACACCTTC
CDR3: CASSPSRQEFLGYTF

D: TRBD2
size: few
V: TRBV11-3
J: TRBJ2-7
DNA: TGTGCCAGCAGCTTGGTAACCGGGTTAGCGGGAGCCGGCGAGCAGTACTTC
CDR3: CASSLVTGLAGAGEQYF

D: NA
size: NA
V: TRBV5-1
J: TRBJ1-2
DNA: TGCGCCAGCAGCTATGAAAGGGGGAGCTATGGCTACACCTTC
CDR3: CASSYERGSYGYTF

D: NA
size: few
V: TRBV18
J: TRBJ1-5
DNA: TGTGCCAGCTCCCGGGGGTCCGGTAGCAATCAGCCCCAGCATTTT
CDR3: CASSRGSGSNQPQHF

D: TRBD1
size: NA
V: TRBV18
J: TRBJ1-4
DNA: TGTGCCAGCTCCCGAGGGACAGAACATAATGAAAAACTGTTTTTT
CDR3: CASSRGTEHNEKLFF

D: TRBD2
size: few
V: TRBV18
J: TRBJ2-4
DNA: TGTGCCAGCTCAGTCGGGGAGGGAGCCAAAAACATTCAGTACTTC
CDR3: CASSVGEGAKNIQYF

D: NA
size: few
V: TRBV30
J: TRBJ1-1
DNA: TGTGCCTGGGACGGTCAGGGACGACCGGAAGCTTTCTTT
CDR3: CAWDGQGRPEAFF

D: TRBD1
size: medium-sized
V: TRBV11-3
J: TRBJ2-1
DNA: TGTGCCAGCAGCTTGGAGGGACAGGGGAATAGCGCCTACAATGAGCAGTTCTTC
CDR3: CASSLEGQGNSAYNEQFF

D: TRBD1
size: NA
V: TRBV6-8
J: TRBJ2-1
DNA: TGTGCCAGCAGTTACTTTACAGGGGGCAGTGAGCAGTTCTTC
CDR3: CASSYFTGGSEQFF

D: TRBD1
size: NA
V: TRBV19
J: TRBJ2-2
DNA: TGTGCCAGTCCACCGGGACAGCCGGGCAACGGGGAGCTGTTTTTT
CDR3: CASPPGQPGNGELFF

D: NA
size: many
V: TRBV11-3
J: TRBJ1-2
DNA: TGTGCCAGCAGCCAGCAGGCAGGGACGGGGGACTATGGCTACACCTTC
CDR3: CASSQQAGTGDYGYTF

D: NA
size: NA
V: TRBV18
J: TRBJ2-1
DNA: TGTGCCAGCTCACCAGCTGAGAGGGTTACCTACAATGAGCAGTTCTTC
CDR3: CASSPAERVTYNEQFF

D: NA
size: few
V: TRBV5-1
J: TRBJ2-7
DNA: TGCGCCAGCAGCTTGCAGGGGCTAGTAGCGGGCTACGAGCAGTACTTC
CDR3: CASSLQGLVAGYEQYF

D: NA
size: NA
V: TRBV19
J: TRBJ2-7
DNA: TGTGCCAGTAGTATACGGGGTTTCTCCTACGAGCAGTACTTC
CDR3: CASSIRGFSYEQYF

D: NA
size: once
V: TRBV19
J: TRBJ1-5
DNA: TGTGCCACCCTTTCGGGGGTCAATCAGCCCCAGCATTTT
CDR3: CATLSGVNQPQHF